This T cell receptor (beta chain) was sequenced during a study of T cells in Graves' hyperthyroidism and ophthalmopathy. Study-wide results and caveats: Ophthalmopathy, as predicted by the model, came a median around 7 months after the prediction.

At least ten counts were recorded for this clonotype. No antigen is known for it. This sample holds PBMCs from approximately 9 ml fresh peripheral blood. Per the germline V gene, CDR1 is MDHEN and CDR2 is SYDVKM. The CDR3 is 15 amino acids. V was pared by 6 bases and J by 2 bases, with 10 bases of the junction left unmatched. RNA transcripts were the template for amplifying TCR beta CDR3 regions. In the first-round RT-PCR of the TCR CDR3, the HTBI primer set was used. Via MiXCR, TCRdb re-called the multiplex PCR reads, giving one row per CDR3 protein. The table lists a few hundred thousand distinct CDR3 sequences, around 14% of them singletons, with around 9.2% in the top ten.

This clonotype was sampled from a woman in her late teens or twenties with Graves' hyperthyroidism. The chain has TRBV28 and TRBJ2-7, with 7 bases matching TRBD2. The sequenced sample was blood. CDR3 region: CASRGPPGGAYEQYF. For the CDR3, the DNA is TGTGCCAGCAGGGGCCCCCCGGGAGGTGCCTACGAGCAGTACTTC. The full variable domain, rest sourced from reference TRBV28 and TRBJ2-7, is DVKVTQSSRYLVKRTGEKVFLECVQDMDHENMFWYRQDPGLGLRLIYFSYDVKMKEKGDIPEGYSVSREKKERFSLILESASTNQTSMYLCASRGPPGGAYEQYFGPGTRLTVT.